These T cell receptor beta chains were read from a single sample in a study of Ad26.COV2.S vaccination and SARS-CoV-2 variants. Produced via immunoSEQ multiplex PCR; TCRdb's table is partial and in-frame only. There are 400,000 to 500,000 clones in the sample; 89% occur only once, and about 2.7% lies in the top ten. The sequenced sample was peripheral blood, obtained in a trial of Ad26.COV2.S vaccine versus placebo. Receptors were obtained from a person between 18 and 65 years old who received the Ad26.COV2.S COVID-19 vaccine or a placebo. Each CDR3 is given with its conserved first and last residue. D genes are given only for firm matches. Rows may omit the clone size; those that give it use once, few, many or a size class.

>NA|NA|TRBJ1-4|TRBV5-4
CASSLDRSHEKLFF
TGTGCCAGCAGCTTGGACAGGTCTCATGAAAAACTGTTTTTT
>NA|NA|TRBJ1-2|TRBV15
CATSREWTESTGYTF
TGTGCCACCAGCAGAGAATGGACAGAAAGTACCGGCTACACCTTC
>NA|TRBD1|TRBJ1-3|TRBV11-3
CASSLTPTGGFGNTIYF
TGTGCCAGCAGCTTAACCCCGACAGGGGGCTTTGGAAACACCATATATTTT
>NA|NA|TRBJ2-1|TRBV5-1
CASSLDGNSYNEQFF
TGCGCCAGCAGCTTGGATGGAAACTCCTACAATGAGCAGTTCTTC
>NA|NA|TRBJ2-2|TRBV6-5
CASSYGASTGELFF
TGTGCCAGCAGTTACGGGGCTTCCACCGGGGAGCTGTTTTTT
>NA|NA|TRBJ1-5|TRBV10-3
CAIGRDANQPQHF
TGTGCCATCGGAAGGGACGCCAATCAGCCCCAGCATTTT
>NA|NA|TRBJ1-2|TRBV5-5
CASSFGGAGYGYTF
TGTGCCAGCAGCTTCGGGGGGGCAGGCTATGGCTACACCTTC
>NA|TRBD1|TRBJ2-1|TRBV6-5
CASSYSGQGNYNEQFF
TGTGCCAGCAGTTACTCGGGACAGGGGAACTACAATGAGCAGTTCTTC
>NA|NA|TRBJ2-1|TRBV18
CASSPGDTPGSYNEQFF
TGTGCCAGCTCACCGGGGGACACACCGGGTTCCTACAATGAGCAGTTCTTC
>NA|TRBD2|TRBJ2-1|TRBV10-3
CAITAGGPANEQFF
TGTGCCATCACTGCGGGGGGGCCCGCCAATGAGCAGTTCTTC
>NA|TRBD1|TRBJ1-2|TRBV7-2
CASSFGAGGDYGYTF
TGTGCCAGCAGCTTCGGGGCAGGGGGAGACTATGGCTACACCTTC
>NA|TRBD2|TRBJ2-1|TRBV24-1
CATGKGGRAEQFF
TGTGCCACCGGTAAGGGCGGGAGGGCTGAGCAGTTCTTC
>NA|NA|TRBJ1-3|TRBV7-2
CASSRVNTIYF
TGTGCCAGCAGCAGAGTGAACACCATATATTTT
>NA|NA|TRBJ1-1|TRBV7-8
CASSLVVGSVNTEAFF
TGTGCCAGCAGCTTAGTAGTAGGCTCAGTGAACACTGAAGCTTTCTTT
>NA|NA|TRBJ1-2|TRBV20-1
CRYYPGYTF
TGCCGGTACTATCCTGGCTACACCTTC
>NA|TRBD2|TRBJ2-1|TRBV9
CASSVALGRGTFSYNEQFF
TGTGCCAGCAGCGTAGCTTTAGGGCGGGGGACCTTCTCCTACAATGAGCAGTTCTTC
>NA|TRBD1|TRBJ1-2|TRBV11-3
CASSLGQFYGYTF
TGTGCCAGCAGCCTGGGACAGTTTTATGGCTACACCTTC
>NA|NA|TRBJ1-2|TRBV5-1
CASSLWFSGALGYTF
TGCGCCAGCAGCTTGTGGTTCTCAGGGGCCCTAGGCTACACCTTC
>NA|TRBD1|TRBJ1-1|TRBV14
CASSQVGQGVTEAFF
TGTGCCAGCAGCCAAGTGGGACAGGGAGTCACTGAAGCTTTCTTT
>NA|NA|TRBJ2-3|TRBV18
CASSQGLNPGSDTQYF
TGTGCCAGCTCACAAGGACTCAATCCCGGATCCGATACGCAGTATTTT
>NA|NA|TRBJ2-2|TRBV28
CASSLLAGTGELFF
TGTGCCAGCAGTTTATTGGCGGGCACCGGGGAGCTGTTTTTT
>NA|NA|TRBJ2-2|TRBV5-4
CASSLVGIGELFF
TGTGCCAGCAGCTTAGTAGGGATAGGGGAGCTGTTTTTT
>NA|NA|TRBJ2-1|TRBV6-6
CASSYSNGNEQFF
TGTGCCAGCAGTTACTCGAACGGCAATGAGCAGTTCTTC
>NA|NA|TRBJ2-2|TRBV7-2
CASSLILDTGELFF
TGTGCCAGCAGCTTAATCTTGGACACCGGGGAGCTGTTTTTT
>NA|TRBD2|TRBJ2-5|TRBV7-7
CASSTSGRAGETQYF
TGTGCTAGCAGCACTAGCGGGAGGGCCGGAGAGACCCAGTACTTC
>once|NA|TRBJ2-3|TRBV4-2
CASSARDPGHTDTQYF
TGTGCCAGCAGCGCCCGGGACCCAGGGCACACAGATACGCAGTATTTT
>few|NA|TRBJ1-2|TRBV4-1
CASSQPLAGRGYTF
TGCGCCAGCAGCCAGCCCCTGGCAGGGCGAGGCTACACCTTC
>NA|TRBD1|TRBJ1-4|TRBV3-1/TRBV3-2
CASSQDRSGGKLFF
TGTGCCAGCAGCCAAGATAGGTCAGGGGGAAAACTGTTTTTT
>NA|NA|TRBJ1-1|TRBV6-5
CASRSQNTEAFF
TGTGCCAGCAGGTCCCAGAACACTGAAGCTTTCTTT
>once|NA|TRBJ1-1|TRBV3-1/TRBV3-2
CASSLSTGPSKAFF
TGTGCCAGCAGCCTCTCGACAGGCCCATCAAAAGCTTTCTTT
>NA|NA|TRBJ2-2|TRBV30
CASKGLTNTGELFF
TGTGCCTCTAAGGGACTTACGAACACCGGGGAGCTGTTTTTT
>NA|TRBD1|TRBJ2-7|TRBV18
CASSPSFAGTGAVEQYF
TGTGCCAGCTCACCCTCGTTCGCGGGGACAGGGGCGGTCGAGCAGTACTTC
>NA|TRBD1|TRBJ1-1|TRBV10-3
CAIRTDRDGTEAFF
TGTGCCATCAGGACCGACAGGGACGGAACTGAAGCTTTCTTT
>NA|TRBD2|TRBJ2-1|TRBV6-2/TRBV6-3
CASSYSSTSGTSSYNEQFF
TGTGCCAGCAGTTACTCGAGCACTAGCGGGACAAGCTCCTACAATGAGCAGTTCTTC
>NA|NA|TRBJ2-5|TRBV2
CASSEVETQYF
TGTGCCAGCAGTGAAGTGGAGACCCAGTACTTC
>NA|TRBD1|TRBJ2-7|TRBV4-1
CASSQPDRANEQYF
TGCGCCAGCAGCCAACCGGACAGGGCAAACGAGCAGTACTTC
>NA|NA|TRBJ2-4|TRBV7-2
CASSLRGGISNIQYF
TGTGCCAGCAGCTTACGTGGGGGCATCAGCAACATTCAGTACTTC
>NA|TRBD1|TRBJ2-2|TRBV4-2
CASSPNRGHTGELFF
TGTGCCAGCAGCCCTAACAGGGGGCACACCGGGGAGCTGTTTTTT
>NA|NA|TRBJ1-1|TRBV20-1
CSASRPPSFVKTEAFF
TGCAGTGCTAGTCGACCCCCTAGTTTCGTGAAAACTGAAGCTTTCTTT
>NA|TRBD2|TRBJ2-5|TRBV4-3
CASSPHPQAGETQYF
TGCGCCAGCAGCCCTCATCCCCAAGCGGGGGAGACCCAGTACTTC
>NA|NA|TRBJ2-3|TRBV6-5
CASSSPVATGDTQYF
TGTGCCAGCAGCTCTCCCGTGGCAACCGGAGATACGCAGTATTTT
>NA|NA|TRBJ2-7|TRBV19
CASSTGHSYEQYF
TGTGCCAGTAGTACAGGACATTCCTACGAGCAGTACTTC
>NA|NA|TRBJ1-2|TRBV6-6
CASSPPPGRGGYTF
TGTGCCAGCAGTCCGCCTCCCGGACGGGGTGGCTACACCTTC
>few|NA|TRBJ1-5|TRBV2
CASSEAGGEGPQHF
TGTGCCAGCAGTGAAGCGGGCGGGGAAGGGCCCCAGCATTTT
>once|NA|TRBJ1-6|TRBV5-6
CASSLTGSNSPLHF
TGTGCCAGCAGCTTGACTGGGAGTAATTCACCCCTCCACTTT
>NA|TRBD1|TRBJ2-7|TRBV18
CASSPLGTGSYEQYF
TGTGCCAGCTCACCACTAGGGACAGGGTCCTACGAGCAGTACTTC
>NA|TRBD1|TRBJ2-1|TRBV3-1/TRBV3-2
CASSPKGAHYNEQFF
TGTGCCAGCAGCCCAAAGGGGGCCCACTACAATGAGCAGTTCTTC
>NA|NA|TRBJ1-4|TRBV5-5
CASSLTGWNEKLFF
TGTGCCAGCAGCTTGACAGGTTGGAATGAAAAACTGTTTTTT
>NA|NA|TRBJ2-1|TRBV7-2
CASSKSHNEQFF
TGTGCCAGCAGTAAAAGCCACAATGAGCAGTTCTTC
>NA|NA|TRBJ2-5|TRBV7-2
CASSLSLGETQYF
TGTGCCAGCAGCTTGTCGCTGGGCGAGACCCAGTACTTC